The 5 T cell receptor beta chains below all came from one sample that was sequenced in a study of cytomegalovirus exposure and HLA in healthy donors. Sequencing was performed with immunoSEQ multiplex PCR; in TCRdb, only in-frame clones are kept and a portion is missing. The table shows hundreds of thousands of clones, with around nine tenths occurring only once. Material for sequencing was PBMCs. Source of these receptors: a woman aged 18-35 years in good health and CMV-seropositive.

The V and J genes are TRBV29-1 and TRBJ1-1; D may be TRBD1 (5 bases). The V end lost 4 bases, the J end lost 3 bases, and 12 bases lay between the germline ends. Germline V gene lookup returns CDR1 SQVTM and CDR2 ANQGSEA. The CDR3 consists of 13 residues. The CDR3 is CSVGTGQHTEAFF. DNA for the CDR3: TGCAGCGTTGGAACAGGCCAGCACACTGAAGCTTTCTTT.

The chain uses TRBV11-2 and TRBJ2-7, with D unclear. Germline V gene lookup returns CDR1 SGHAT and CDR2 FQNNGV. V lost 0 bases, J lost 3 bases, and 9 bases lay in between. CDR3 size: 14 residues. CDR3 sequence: CASSLDRQIYEQYF. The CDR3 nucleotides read TGTGCCAGCAGCTTAGACAGACAAATCTACGAGCAGTACTTC.

CDR3 nucleotides: TGTGCCTGGAACCCAGACAGGGGGCAAGGCTACACCTTC. Amino acid sequence: CAWNPDRGQGYTF. The chain uses TRBV30 and TRBJ1-2; 10 bases fit TRBD1. The J segment lost 8 bases and the V segment lost 4 bases, leaving 7 bases of the junction unmatched. Germline V CDR1 and CDR2: GTSNPN, SVGIG (reference sequence). CDR3 size: 13 residues.

The CDR3 coding sequence is TGCGCCAGCAGCTCCCCCGTCGGGACAGGCGACGAAAAACTGTTTTTT. It encodes CASSSPVGTGDEKLFF. The rearrangement links TRBV5-1 to TRBJ1-4; 8 positions agree with TRBD1. Germline V gene sequence: CDR1 SGHRS, CDR2 YFSETQ. There are 16 residues in the CDR3. Germline trimming cut 3 bases from V and 8 bases from J; bases unmatched to any gene: 12.

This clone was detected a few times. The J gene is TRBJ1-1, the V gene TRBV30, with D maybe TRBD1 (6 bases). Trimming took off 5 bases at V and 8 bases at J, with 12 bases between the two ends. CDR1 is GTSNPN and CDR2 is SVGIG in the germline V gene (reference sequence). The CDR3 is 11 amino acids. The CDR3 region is CAWEWGTEAFF. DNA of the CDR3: TGTGCCTGGGAGTGGGGGACAGAAGCTTTCTTT. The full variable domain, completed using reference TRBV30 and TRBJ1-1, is SQTIHQWPATLVQPVGSPLSLECTVEGTSNPNLYWYRQAAGRGLQLLFYSVGIGQISSEVPQNLSASRPQDRQFILSSKKLLLSDSGFYLCAWEWGTEAFFGQGTRLTVV.